These T cell receptor beta chains were read from a single sample in a study of TIL therapy for anti-PD-1-resistant metastatic lung cancer. Sequenced by immunoSEQ multiplex PCR; TCRdb stores in-frame clones only, minus some. This repertoire shows about 43,000 clones, around 79% found once; its top ten account for about 16%. Sequenced material: blood, taken at baseline. The receptor source for this set is a man in his 70s with non-small cell lung cancer. CDR3s include the opening cysteine and the closing phenylalanine or tryptophan. The order of the fields is J gene, clone size, V gene, D gene, CDR3 DNA, CDR3 protein. The D gene is left open where the match is weak. A clone size is listed for some rows: how often the clone was seen (once, few, many), or a class if it is expanded.

TRBJ2-5 | . | TRBV27 | TRBD2 | TGTGCCAGCAGTTCCAAGCGGGAGGGCGCCGAGACCCAGTACTTC | CASSSKREGAETQYF
TRBJ1-1 | . | TRBV28 | . | TGTGCCAGCAGTTTAATCCAGGGCGGGAACACTGAAGCTTTCTTT | CASSLIQGGNTEAFF
TRBJ1-1 | . | TRBV7-8 | . | TGTGCCAGCAGCTTAATGTCAGTGAACACTGAAGCTTTCTTT | CASSLMSVNTEAFF
TRBJ1-1 | . | TRBV6-6 | . | TGTGCCAGTCGCGCCGGGCGGAACACTGAAGCTTTCTTT | CASRAGRNTEAFF
TRBJ2-3 | . | TRBV6-6 | TRBD1 | TGTGCCAGCAGTGTACAGGGGGGCGGCACAGATACGCAGTATTTT | CASSVQGGGTDTQYF
TRBJ1-2 | . | TRBV6-6 | . | TGTGCCAGCAGTTACTCCCTGATCTATGGCTACACCTTC | CASSYSLIYGYTF
TRBJ2-3 | . | TRBV19 | . | TGTGCCAGTAGTACTCGAGGTGTGGCTAATACGCAGTATTTT | CASSTRGVANTQYF
TRBJ1-4 | . | TRBV6-1 | . | TGTGCCAGCATCTACAGGGCGGGGGAAAAACTGTTTTTT | CASIYRAGEKLFF
TRBJ1-6 | once | TRBV14 | . | TGTGCCAGCAGCCAGGGGAATTGGAATTCACCCCTCCACTTT | CASSQGNWNSPLHF
TRBJ2-3 | . | TRBV9 | TRBD2 | TGTGCCAGCAGCGTAGGGGCTAGCGGGAGGACAGATACGCAGTATTTT | CASSVGASGRTDTQYF
TRBJ2-2 | . | TRBV28 | . | TGTGCCAGCAGTTTTTCGCCCGGGGAGCTGTTTTTT | CASSFSPGELFF
TRBJ1-6 | . | TRBV6-5 | . | TGTGCCAGCAGTTACATCGGAGGGGGACCACCCCTCCACTTT | CASSYIGGGPPLHF
TRBJ1-3 | . | TRBV7-3 | TRBD1 | TGTGCCAGCAGCCCACAGGGGCCGGGAGGAAACACCATATATTTT | CASSPQGPGGNTIYF
TRBJ2-7 | . | TRBV2 | . | TGTGCCAGGGAGTGCCACGAGCAGTACTTC | CARECHEQYF
TRBJ2-5 | . | TRBV7-8 | . | TGTGCCAGCAGCCAAGGACAGCAAGAGACCCAGTACTTC | CASSQGQQETQYF
TRBJ2-3 | . | TRBV12-5 | . | TGTGCTAGTGGTTCTAGCACAGATACGCAGTATTTT | CASGSSTDTQYF
TRBJ2-3 | . | TRBV6-5 | TRBD1 | TGTGCCAGCAGTGTACAGGGGGCGAAGTCAGATACGCAGTATTTT | CASSVQGAKSDTQYF
TRBJ1-1 | few | TRBV25-1 | TRBD1 | TGTGCCAGCAGTGAATCCGGGACAGGGGGCACTGAAGCTTTCTTT | CASSESGTGGTEAFF
TRBJ2-7 | . | TRBV27 | . | TGTGCCAGCAGACGCGGGACAGCTTACGAGCAGTACTTC | CASRRGTAYEQYF
TRBJ1-3 | . | TRBV7-9 | . | TGTGCCAGCACCCACTCTGGAAACACCATATATTTT | CASTHSGNTIYF
TRBJ2-2 | . | TRBV28 | TRBD1 | TGTGCCAGCAGCCGGACAGGGGGTGGTACCGGGGAGCTGTTTTTT | CASSRTGGGTGELFF
TRBJ2-3 | . | TRBV11-2 | TRBD2 | TGTGCCAGCAGCCTTCGACTAGCGGGATACACAGATACGCAGTATTTT | CASSLRLAGYTDTQYF
TRBJ1-3 | . | TRBV5-1 | . | TGCGCCAGCAAGCAGGCCCCCGGTTTACCGGGAAACCAGAGGAGAGGAAACACCATATATTTT | CASKQAPGLPGNQRRGNTIYF
TRBJ2-3 | . | TRBV5-1 | . | TGCGCCAGCAGCGCGGGAGGGACAGGGGTGGCAGATACGCAGTATTTT | CASSAGGTGVADTQYF
TRBJ2-7 | . | TRBV11-2 | TRBD1 | TGTGCCAGCAGCTTAGATCGGGACAGGGGGTACGAGCAGTACTTC | CASSLDRDRGYEQYF
TRBJ1-4 | . | TRBV7-2 | TRBD1 | TGTGCCAGCAGCATGGACAGGGCAGAAAAACTGTTTTTT | CASSMDRAEKLFF
TRBJ2-7 | . | TRBV19 | TRBD1 | TGTGCCAGTAGTATTGACAGGGGCTACGAGCAGTACTTC | CASSIDRGYEQYF
TRBJ1-2 | . | TRBV7-2 | . | TGTGCCAGCAGCTTAGTGGACAGAGTTCCAAGTGGCTACACCTTC | CASSLVDRVPSGYTF
TRBJ1-3 | . | TRBV5-1 | . | TGCGCCAGCAGCTTGCCGCAGGGGACGGGAAACACCATATATTTT | CASSLPQGTGNTIYF
TRBJ2-3 | once | TRBV5-1 | . | TGCGCCAGCAGCTTGGAAGATACGCAGTATTTT | CASSLEDTQYF
TRBJ1-5 | few | TRBV19 | . | TGTGCCAGTAGTATAGAAGCAGGCTCCCGTCCACGATTGCCCCAGCATTTT | CASSIEAGSRPRLPQHF
TRBJ2-2 | . | TRBV4-3 | . | TGCGCCAGCAGCCAAGGGAGAGCGACCGGGGAGCTGTTTTTT | CASSQGRATGELFF
TRBJ2-7 | . | TRBV5-4 | TRBD2 | TGTGCCAGCAGCTTGGCGGGCCTAGCGGGAGGCGGCGAGCAGTACTTC | CASSLAGLAGGGEQYF
TRBJ2-3 | once | TRBV10-3 | . | TGTGCCATCGCCGCCGAGGGGACTAGCACAGATACGCAGTATTTT | CAIAAEGTSTDTQYF
TRBJ1-2 | . | TRBV4-2 | . | TGTGCCAGCAGCCAAGAACAGGGCCGCTATGGCTACACCTTC | CASSQEQGRYGYTF
TRBJ2-7 | . | TRBV18 | . | TGTGCCAGCTCATCCGTATATGGGACTGGAGGGAGTGTTACCTACGAGCAGTACTTC | CASSSVYGTGGSVTYEQYF
TRBJ1-2 | . | TRBV7-9 | . | TGTGCCAGCAGTCACCGGGACAACTATGGCTACACCTTC | CASSHRDNYGYTF
TRBJ2-5 | . | TRBV9 | TRBD2 | TGTGCCAGCAGCGTTCTATCGGGGGGTTTGGAGACCCAGTACTTC | CASSVLSGGLETQYF
TRBJ1-5 | . | TRBV2 | TRBD1 | TGTGCCAGCAGTGAAGGGGACAGCTTCTTCAATCAGCCCCAGCATTTT | CASSEGDSFFNQPQHF
TRBJ2-5 | . | TRBV7-2 | TRBD2 | TGTGCCAGCAGCCCCTTAAGCGGGAGCGGCTTCAAGACCCAGTACTTC | CASSPLSGSGFKTQYF
TRBJ1-4 | . | TRBV6-5 | . | TGTGCCAGCAGTTACGGGGGGCGTACTAATGAAAAACTGTTTTTT | CASSYGGRTNEKLFF
TRBJ1-1 | . | TRBV27 | . | TGTGCCAGCAGTTTAGGTATTCGGGGGAACACTGAAGCTTTCTTT | CASSLGIRGNTEAFF
TRBJ2-7 | . | TRBV27 | TRBD1 | TGTGCCAGCAGACGATCGACAGGGGGCGAGGCGTACGAGCAGTACTTC | CASRRSTGGEAYEQYF
TRBJ2-2 | few | TRBV7-3 | TRBD1 | TGTGCCAGCAGCCCAACAGGGGGCAACACCGGGGAGCTGTTTTTT | CASSPTGGNTGELFF
TRBJ2-3 | . | TRBV15 | TRBD1 | TGTGCCACCGGCAGAGGGGGCGATACGCAGTATTTT | CATGRGGDTQYF
TRBJ2-1 | . | TRBV29-1 | TRBD2 | TGCAGCGTTGGCGTGACTAGCGGGCATAGCTCCTACAATGAGCAGTTCTTC | CSVGVTSGHSSYNEQFF
TRBJ1-2 | . | TRBV5-1 | . | TGCGCCAGCAGCCCTGAGAGACAGCACAACTATGGCTACACCTTC | CASSPERQHNYGYTF
TRBJ1-4 | . | TRBV5-1 | . | TGCGCCAGCAGCCGGGATACAGGGATTAATGAAAAACTGTTTTTT | CASSRDTGINEKLFF
TRBJ2-7 | . | TRBV7-7 | TRBD2 | TGTGCTAGCAGCCTCCGGGCGGGAGTGGTCTACGAGCAGTACTTC | CASSLRAGVVYEQYF
TRBJ2-3 | . | TRBV9 | TRBD1 | TGTGCCAGCAGCCCCCATACGGGGACAGGGGGCTTAGATACGCAGTATTTT | CASSPHTGTGGLDTQYF
TRBJ1-5 | . | TRBV15 | TRBD1 | TGTGCCACCAGCAGGCGACAGGGGAAGTATCAGCCCCAGCATTTT | CATSRRQGKYQPQHF
TRBJ2-2 | . | TRBV7-9 | TRBD2 | TGTGCCAGCAACCTAGCGGCGAACACCGGGGAGCTGTTTTTT | CASNLAANTGELFF
TRBJ2-7 | . | TRBV20-1 | . | TGCAGCAGAGGGGATATGGACGAGCAGTACTTC | CSRGDMDEQYF
TRBJ2-7 | . | TRBV7-9 | TRBD1 | TGTGCCAGCAGCCGATTAGTAGGGACAGGGGAATACCACGAGCAGTACTTC | CASSRLVGTGEYHEQYF
TRBJ2-7 | . | TRBV2 | . | TGTGCCAGCAGTGAAATGGGACACGGAGGAGGCGAGCAGTACTTC | CASSEMGHGGGEQYF
TRBJ2-7 | . | TRBV7-8 | . | TGTGCCAGCAGTCGAGGGACGTCCGGAACCTACGAGCAGTACTTC | CASSRGTSGTYEQYF
TRBJ1-6 | . | TRBV27 | . | TGTGCCAGCAGTACACTTGAACGCCTCAGGGGTTCCTATAATTCACCCCTCCACTTT | CASSTLERLRGSYNSPLHF
TRBJ1-5 | . | TRBV9 | TRBD1 | TGTGCCAGCAGCTCCGGACAGGGGACGATGCGCGAGCCCCAGCATTTT | CASSSGQGTMREPQHF
TRBJ2-7 | . | TRBV25-1 | . | TGTGCCAGCAGGGGAGTTGGGAGTGACTTTTACGAGCAGTACTTC | CASRGVGSDFYEQYF